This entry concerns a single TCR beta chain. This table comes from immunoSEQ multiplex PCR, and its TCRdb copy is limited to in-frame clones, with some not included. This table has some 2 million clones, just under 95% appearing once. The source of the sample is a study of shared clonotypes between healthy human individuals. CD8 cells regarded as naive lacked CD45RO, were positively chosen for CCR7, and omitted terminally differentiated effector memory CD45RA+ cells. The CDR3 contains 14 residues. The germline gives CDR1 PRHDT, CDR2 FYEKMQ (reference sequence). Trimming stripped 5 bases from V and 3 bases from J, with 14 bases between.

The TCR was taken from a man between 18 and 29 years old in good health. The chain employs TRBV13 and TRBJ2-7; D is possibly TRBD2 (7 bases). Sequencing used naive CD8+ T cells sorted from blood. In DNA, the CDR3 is TGTGCCAGCAGCCCCGGGGGCGGGGGCTACGAGCAGTACTTC. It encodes CASSPGGGGYEQYF.